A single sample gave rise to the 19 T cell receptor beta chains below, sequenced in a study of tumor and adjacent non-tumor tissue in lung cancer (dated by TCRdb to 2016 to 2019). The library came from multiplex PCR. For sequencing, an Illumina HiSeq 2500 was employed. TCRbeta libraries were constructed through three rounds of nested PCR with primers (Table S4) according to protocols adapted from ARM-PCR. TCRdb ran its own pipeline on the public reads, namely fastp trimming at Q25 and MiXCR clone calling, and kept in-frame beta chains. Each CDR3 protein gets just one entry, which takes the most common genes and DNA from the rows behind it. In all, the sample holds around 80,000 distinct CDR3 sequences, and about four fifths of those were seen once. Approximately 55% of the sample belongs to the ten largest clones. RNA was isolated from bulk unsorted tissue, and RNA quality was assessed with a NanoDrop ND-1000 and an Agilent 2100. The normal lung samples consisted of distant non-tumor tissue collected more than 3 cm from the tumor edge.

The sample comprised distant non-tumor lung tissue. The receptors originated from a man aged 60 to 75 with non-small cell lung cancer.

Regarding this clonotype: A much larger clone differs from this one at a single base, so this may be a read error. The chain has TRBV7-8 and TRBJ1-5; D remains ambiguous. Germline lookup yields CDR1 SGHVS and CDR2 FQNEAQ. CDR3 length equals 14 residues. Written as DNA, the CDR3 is TGTGCCAGCAGCTCGCGGGCCAGCAATCGGCCCCAGCATTTT. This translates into CASSSRASNRPQHF.

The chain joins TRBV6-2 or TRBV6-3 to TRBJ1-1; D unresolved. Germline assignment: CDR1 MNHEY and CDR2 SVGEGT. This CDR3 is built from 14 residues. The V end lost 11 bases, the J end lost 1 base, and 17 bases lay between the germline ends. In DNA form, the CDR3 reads TGTGCCCTCGGTTACCCCTACGGGAACACTGAAGCTTTCTTT. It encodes CALGYPYGNTEAFF.

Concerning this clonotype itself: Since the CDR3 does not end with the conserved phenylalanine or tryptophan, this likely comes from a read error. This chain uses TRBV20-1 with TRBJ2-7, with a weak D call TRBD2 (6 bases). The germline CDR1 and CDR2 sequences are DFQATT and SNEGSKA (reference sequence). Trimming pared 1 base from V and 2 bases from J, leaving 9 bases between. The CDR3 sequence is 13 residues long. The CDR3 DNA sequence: TGCAGTGCTAGAGTGGAGGGGACCTACGAGCAGTACTTA. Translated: CSARVEGTYEQYL.

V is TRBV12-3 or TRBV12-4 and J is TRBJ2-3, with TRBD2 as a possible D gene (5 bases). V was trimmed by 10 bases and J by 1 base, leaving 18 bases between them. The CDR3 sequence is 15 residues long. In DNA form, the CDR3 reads TGTGCCACTAGTTTTCTAGCTGAACGCACAGATACGCAGTATTTT. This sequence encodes CATSFLAERTDTQYF.

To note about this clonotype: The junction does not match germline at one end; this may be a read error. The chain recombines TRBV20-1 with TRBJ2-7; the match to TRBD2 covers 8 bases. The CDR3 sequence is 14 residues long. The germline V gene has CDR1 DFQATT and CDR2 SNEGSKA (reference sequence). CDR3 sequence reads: CSARTSWRAYEHYF. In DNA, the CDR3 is TGCAGTGCCAGGACTAGCTGGAGGGCTTACGAGCATTACTTC.

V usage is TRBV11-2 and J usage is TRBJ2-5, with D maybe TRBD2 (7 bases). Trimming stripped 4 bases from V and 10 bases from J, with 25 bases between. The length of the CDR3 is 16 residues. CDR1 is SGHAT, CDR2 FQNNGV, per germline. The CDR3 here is CASSSTMGGPKDIQYF. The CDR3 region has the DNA TGTGCCAGCAGCTCCACGATGGGGGGGCCAAAGGACATCCAGTACTTC.

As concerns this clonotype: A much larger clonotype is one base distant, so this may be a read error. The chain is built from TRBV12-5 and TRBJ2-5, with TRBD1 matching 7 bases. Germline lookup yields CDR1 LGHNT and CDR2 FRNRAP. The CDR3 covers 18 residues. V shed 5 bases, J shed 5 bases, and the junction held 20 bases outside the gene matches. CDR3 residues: CASGPRQGVGRSWETQYF. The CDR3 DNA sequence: TGTGCTAGTGGTCCGCGACAGGGAGTCGGTCGTTCATGGGAGACCCAGTACTTC. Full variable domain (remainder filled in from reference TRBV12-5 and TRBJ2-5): DARVTQTPRHKVTEMGQEVTMRCQPILGHNTVFWYRQTMMQGLELLAYFRNRAPLDDSGMPKDRFSAEMPDATLATLKIQPSEPRDSAVYFCASGPRQGVGRSWETQYFGPGTRLLVL.

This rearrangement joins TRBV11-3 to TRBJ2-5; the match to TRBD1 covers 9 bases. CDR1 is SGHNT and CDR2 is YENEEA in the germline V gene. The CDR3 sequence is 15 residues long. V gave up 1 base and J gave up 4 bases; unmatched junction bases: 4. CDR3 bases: TGTGCCAGCAGCTTAGGGACAGGGGCGACAGAGACCCAGTACTTC. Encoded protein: CASSLGTGATETQYF.

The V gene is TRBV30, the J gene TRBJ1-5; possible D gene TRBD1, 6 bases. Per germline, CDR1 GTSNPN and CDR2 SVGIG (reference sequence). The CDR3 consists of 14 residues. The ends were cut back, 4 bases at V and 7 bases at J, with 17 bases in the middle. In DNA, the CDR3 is TGTGCCTGGAACGTACAGGGAGGGGCGCAGCCCCAGCATTTT. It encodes CAWNVQGGAQPQHF.

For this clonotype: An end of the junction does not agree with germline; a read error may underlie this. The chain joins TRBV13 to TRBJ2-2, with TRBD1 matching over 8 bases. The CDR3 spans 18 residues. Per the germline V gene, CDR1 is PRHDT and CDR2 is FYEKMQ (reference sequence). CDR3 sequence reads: CASSFYRNLDRATGELLF. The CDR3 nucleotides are TGTGCCAGCAGCTTTTACCGAAACCTGGACAGGGCGACCGGGGAGCTGTTGTTT.

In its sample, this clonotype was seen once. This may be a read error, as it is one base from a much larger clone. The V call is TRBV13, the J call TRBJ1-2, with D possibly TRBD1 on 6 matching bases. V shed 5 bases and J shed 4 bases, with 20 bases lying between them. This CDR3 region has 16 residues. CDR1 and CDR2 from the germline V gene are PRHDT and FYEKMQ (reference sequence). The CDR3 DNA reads TGTGCCAGCAGCCGGGACATGGGCCGATCCGCCTATGGCTACACCTTC. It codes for CASSRDMGRSAYGYTF.

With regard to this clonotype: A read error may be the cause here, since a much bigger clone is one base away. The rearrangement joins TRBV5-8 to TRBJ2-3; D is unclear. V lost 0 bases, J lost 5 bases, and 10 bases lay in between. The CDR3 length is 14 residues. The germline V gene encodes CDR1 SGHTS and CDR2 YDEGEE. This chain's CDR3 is CASSLVGNLDTQYF. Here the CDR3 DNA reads TGTGCCAGCAGCTTGGTGGGGAATCTAGATACGCAGTATTTT.

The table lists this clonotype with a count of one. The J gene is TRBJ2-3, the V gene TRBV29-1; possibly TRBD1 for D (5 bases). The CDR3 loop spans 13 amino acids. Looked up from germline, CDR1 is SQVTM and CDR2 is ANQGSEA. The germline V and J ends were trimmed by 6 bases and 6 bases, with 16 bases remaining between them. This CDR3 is CSVGPLELDTQYF. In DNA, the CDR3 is TGCAGCGTGGGGCCCCTCGAATTGGATACGCAGTATTTT.

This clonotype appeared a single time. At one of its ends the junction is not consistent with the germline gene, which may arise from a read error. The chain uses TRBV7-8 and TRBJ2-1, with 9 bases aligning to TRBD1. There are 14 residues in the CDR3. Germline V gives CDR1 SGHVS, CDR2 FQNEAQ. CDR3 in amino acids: CASTLDRGCNQQFF. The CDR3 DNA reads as TGTGCCAGCACCCTGGACAGGGGTTGCAATCAGCAGTTCTTC.

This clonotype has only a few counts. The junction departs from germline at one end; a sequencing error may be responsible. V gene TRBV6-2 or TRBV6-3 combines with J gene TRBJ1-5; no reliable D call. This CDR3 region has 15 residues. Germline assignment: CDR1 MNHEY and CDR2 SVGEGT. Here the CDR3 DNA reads TGTGCCAACAGTCACGGAGGGAGTTTGGGTCAGCCCCAGCATTTT. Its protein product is CANSHGGSLGQPQHF.

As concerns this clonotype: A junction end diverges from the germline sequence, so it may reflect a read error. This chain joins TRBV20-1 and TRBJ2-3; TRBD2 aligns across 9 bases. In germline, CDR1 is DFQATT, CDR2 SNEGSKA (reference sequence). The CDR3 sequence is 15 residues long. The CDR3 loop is CSVRISGGWADTQYF. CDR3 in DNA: TGCAGTGTTAGAATCAGCGGGGGGTGGGCAGATACGCAGTATTTT.

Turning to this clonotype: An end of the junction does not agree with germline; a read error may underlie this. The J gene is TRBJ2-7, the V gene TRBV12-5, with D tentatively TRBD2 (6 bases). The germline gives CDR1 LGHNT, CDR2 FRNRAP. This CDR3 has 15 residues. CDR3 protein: CASDLDYTGNYEQYF. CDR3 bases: TGTGCTAGTGATTTGGACTACACGGGGAACTACGAGCAGTACTTC.

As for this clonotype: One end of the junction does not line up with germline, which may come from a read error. The CDR3 spells CARTLDRGHERYF. The CDR3, as DNA: TGTGCCAGGACCCTGGACAGGGGTCACGAGCGGTACTTC. The chain uses TRBV7-9 and TRBJ2-7, with 9 bases aligning to TRBD1. CDR3 length equals 13 residues. CDR1 and CDR2 (germline): SEHNR, FQNEAQ (reference sequence). The variable domain in full, completed from reference TRBV7-9 and TRBJ2-7, reads DTGVSQNPRHKITKRGQNVTFRCDPISEHNRLYWYRQTLGQGPEFLTYFQNEAQLEKSRLLSDRFSAERPKGSFSTLEIQRTEQGDSAMYLCARTLDRGHERYFGPGTRLTVT.

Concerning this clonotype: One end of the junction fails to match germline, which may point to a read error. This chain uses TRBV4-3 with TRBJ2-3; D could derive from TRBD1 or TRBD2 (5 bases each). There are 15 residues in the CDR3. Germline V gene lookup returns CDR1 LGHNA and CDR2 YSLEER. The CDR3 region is CASSQTPGPRNTQYF. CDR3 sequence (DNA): TGCGCCAGCAGCCAAACACCGGGACCTCGAAATACACAGTATTTT.